This T cell receptor (beta chain) was recovered during a study of shared clonotypes between healthy human individuals. Only CD45RO-negative cells positively selected for CCR7 counted as naive CD8 cells, so terminally differentiated effector memory CD45RA+ cells were excluded. General study points: Only blood underwent sampling, and tissue repertoires likely differ.

Original processing methods: Junction-only immunoSEQ data arrived without quality scores, meaning filtering differed. Some clones are missing from TCRdb's copy, which holds only in-frame ones; the method was immunoSEQ multiplex PCR. V and J calls and clone size follow that table, whereas D and trimming were derived from the DNA. The sample yields roughly 600,000 clones, nearly 98% seen once. This clone was detected only a few times. Its specificity is not known. V trimming: 2 bases; J trimming: 6 bases; junction bases outside the gene matches: 10. CDR3 length: 18 amino acids. From germline, CDR1 is SGHVT and CDR2 SQSDAQ.

The sample was naive CD8+ T cells sorted from blood. The genes are TRBV7-4 and TRBJ2-2; TRBD1 aligns across 12 bases. This sequence was found in a man younger than 45 in good health. The CDR3 coding sequence is TGTGCCAGCAGCTTATGTGGGACAGGGGGCAGTACAGCCGGGGAGCTGTTTTTT. As protein: CASSLCGTGGSTAGELFF. Drawing the rest from reference TRBV7-4 and TRBJ2-2, the complete variable domain is GAGVSQSPRYKVAKRGRDVALRCDSISGHVTLYWYRQTLGQGSEVLTYSQSDAQRDKSGRPSGRFSAERPERSVSTLKIQRTEQGDSAVYLCASSLCGTGGSTAGELFFGEGSRLTVL.